This TCR beta chain was found in a study of blood T cells in healthy people across ages. Findings and caveats of the study: Compared with aged donors, long-lived donors showed fewer expanded clones, suggesting selection.

Concerning this clonotype itself: Its antigen is unidentified.

A J-beta primer mix and a sample-barcoded 5' primer were used in a second PCR of roughly 6 to 11 cycles. A tag from a template-switch adaptor with 12 random nucleotides marked each cDNA molecule. One entry per CDR3 protein results from TCRdb running MiXCR on the 5' RACE reads. The table includes about 1.6 million distinct CDR3 sequences, 30% to 40% detected once. The sequenced material came from blood. This receptor was taken from a woman in her 30s in good health.

The CDR3 nucleotides are TGTGCCATAAACCGGGACAGGGCCTCTGGGGCCAACGTCCTGACTTTC. Protein product: CAINRDRASGANVLTF. The chain carries TRBV2 and TRBJ2-6; the match to TRBD1 covers 9 bases. CDR3 length equals 16 residues. The J segment lost 0 bases and the V segment lost 10 bases, leaving 7 bases of the junction unmatched. Germline-derived CDR1 and CDR2 are SNHLY and FYNNEI.